This T cell receptor beta chain was obtained from a study of beta chain features in type 1 diabetes. The CDR3 sequence is 13 residues long. Trimming cost V 2 bases and J 6 bases; bases outside gene matches: 4. Germline V gene lookup returns CDR1 MNHNY and CDR2 SVGAGI (reference sequence). The study reverse transcribed the entire isolated RNA, so it sequenced expressed TCRB transcripts. Clones were sequenced by immunoSEQ multiplex PCR, and TCRdb holds only the in-frame ones, with some missing. The table shows around 56,000 clones, with around half occurring only once. Donors underwent one heparinised blood draw, about 120 mL on average. It was via CD45RO/CCR7/CD25/CD127/CD95/CD27 that CD4+ naive, central memory, regulatory and stem cell-like memory cells were sorted. Study results and limitations: Type 1 diabetes patients had TCRB CDR3s that were shorter (moderately but significantly so) in all four CD4+ subsets. The study found fewer insertions and more deletions at VDJ junctions in type 1 diabetes patients.

As to this clone: The antigen is not known.

The sample was Tregs from blood. The clonotype comes from a woman aged 40 to 50 with type 1 diabetes. This chain uses TRBV6-6 with TRBJ2-7, with 7 bases identical to TRBD2. The DNA for the CDR3 is TGTGCCAGCAGTTACGACGGGACTATCGAGCAGTACTTC. Its translation: CASSYDGTIEQYF.